The T cell receptor (beta chain) under discussion was sequenced for a study of blood T cell repertoires in COVID-19. Study details: PBMCs, B-cell-depleted T cells, or T cells provided the cDNA or gDNA that made up the material.

CDR3 length: 13 residues. The junction had 4 bases not matched to a gene; V was cut back by 3 bases and J by 7 bases. Germline CDR1 reads SGHTA; CDR2 reads FQGNSA. This clone was picked up one time. In the authors' methods: Estimated nucleated cell counts came from reference gene primer amplification. Measured with immunoSEQ multiplex PCR; TCRdb has only the in-frame clones, and not every one. That table is the source of V, J and clone size, and D and trimming were worked out from the DNA. The sample yields about 200,000 clones, roughly 85% seen once. V and J are TRBV7-2 and TRBJ2-5; TRBD2 matches at 8 bases. The source is a woman older than 75 with acute or convalescent COVID-19. Sequenced sample: peripheral blood. The CDR3 reads CASSFTTSGTQYF. CDR3 DNA: TGTGCCAGCAGCTTTACAACTAGCGGGACCCAGTACTTC.